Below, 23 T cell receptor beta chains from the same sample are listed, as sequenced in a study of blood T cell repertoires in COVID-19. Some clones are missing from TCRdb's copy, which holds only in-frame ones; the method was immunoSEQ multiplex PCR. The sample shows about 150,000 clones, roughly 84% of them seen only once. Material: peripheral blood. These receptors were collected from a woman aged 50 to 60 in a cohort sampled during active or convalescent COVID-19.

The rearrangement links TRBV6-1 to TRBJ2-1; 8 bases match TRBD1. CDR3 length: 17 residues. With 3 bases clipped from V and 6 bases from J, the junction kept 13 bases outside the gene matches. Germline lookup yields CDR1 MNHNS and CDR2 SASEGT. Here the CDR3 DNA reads TGTGCCAGCAGTGACCGACAGGGGTTCCCGACTACCAATGAGCAGTTCTTC. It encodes CASSDRQGFPTTNEQFF.

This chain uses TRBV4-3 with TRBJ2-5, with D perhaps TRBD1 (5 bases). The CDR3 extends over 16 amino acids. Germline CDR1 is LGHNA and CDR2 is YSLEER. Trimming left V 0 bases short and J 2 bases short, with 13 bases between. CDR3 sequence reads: CASSQDRVTGQETQYF. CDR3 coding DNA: TGCGCCAGCAGCCAAGATCGAGTCACAGGACAAGAGACCCAGTACTTC.

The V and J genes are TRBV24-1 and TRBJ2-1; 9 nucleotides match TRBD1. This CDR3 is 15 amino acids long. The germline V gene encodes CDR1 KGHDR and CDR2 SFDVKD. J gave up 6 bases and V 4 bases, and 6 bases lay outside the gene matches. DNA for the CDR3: TGTGCCACCAGTGACTTGGACAGGGGCCGCAATGAGCAGTTCTTC. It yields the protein CATSDLDRGRNEQFF.

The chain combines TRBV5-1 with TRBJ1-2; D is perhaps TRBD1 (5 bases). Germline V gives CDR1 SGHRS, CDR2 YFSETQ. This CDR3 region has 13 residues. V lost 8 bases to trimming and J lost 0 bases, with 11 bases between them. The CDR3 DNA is TGCGCCAGTCGGGCGACAGCTAACTATGGCTACACCTTC. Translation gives CASRATANYGYTF.

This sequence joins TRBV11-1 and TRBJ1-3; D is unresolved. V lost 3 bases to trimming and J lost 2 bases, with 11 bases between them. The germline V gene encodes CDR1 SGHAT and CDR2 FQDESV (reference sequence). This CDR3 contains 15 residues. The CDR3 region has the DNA TGTGCCAGCAGCTTTAGAGCCTCTACTGGAAACACCATATATTTT. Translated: CASSFRASTGNTIYF.

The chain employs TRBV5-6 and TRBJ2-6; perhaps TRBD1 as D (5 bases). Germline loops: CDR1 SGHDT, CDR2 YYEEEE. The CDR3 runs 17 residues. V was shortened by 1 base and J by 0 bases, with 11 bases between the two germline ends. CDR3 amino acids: CASSLRQTISGANVLTF. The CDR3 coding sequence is TGTGCCAGCAGCTTGCGACAGACAATCTCTGGGGCCAACGTCCTGACTTTC.

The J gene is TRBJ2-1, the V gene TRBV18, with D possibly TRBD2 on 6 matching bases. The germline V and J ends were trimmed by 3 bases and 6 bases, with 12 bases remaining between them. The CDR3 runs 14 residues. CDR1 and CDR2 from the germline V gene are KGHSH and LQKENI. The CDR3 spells CASSPKREINEQFF. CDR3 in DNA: TGTGCCAGCTCACCCAAACGGGAGATCAATGAGCAGTTCTTC.

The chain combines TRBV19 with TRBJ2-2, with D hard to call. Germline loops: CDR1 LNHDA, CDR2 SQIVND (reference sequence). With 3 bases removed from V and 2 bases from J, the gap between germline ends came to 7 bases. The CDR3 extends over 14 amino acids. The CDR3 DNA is TGTGCCAGTAGTATTTACAGTAACACCGGGGAGCTGTTTTTT. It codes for CASSIYSNTGELFF.

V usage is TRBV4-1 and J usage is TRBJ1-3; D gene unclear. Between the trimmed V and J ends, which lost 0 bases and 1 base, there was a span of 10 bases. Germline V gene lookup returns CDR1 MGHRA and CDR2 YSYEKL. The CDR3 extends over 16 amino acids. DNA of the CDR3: TGCGCCAGCAGCCAAGATTTTAGTTTATCTGGAAACACCATATATTTT. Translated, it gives CASSQDFSLSGNTIYF.

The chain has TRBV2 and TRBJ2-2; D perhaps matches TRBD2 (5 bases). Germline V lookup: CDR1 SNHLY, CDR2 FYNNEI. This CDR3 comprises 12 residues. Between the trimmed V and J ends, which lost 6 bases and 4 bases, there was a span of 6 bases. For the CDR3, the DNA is TGTGCCAGCAGACTAGGCACCGGGGAGCTGTTTTTT. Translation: CASRLGTGELFF.

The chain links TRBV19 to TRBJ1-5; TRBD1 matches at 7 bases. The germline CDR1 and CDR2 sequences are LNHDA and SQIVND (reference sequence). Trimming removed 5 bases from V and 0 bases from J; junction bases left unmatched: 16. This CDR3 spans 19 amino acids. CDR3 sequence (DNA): TGTGCCAGTAGTGGCGGCGGGACAGCACTTCTCCATAGCAATCAGCCCCAGCATTTT. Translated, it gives CASSGGGTALLHSNQPQHF. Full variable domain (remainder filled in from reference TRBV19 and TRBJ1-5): DGGITQSPKYLFRKEGQNVTLSCEQNLNHDAMYWYRQDPGQGLRLIYYSQIVNDFQKGDIAEGYSVSREKKESFPLTVTSAQKNPTAFYLCASSGGGTALLHSNQPQHFGDGTRLSIL.

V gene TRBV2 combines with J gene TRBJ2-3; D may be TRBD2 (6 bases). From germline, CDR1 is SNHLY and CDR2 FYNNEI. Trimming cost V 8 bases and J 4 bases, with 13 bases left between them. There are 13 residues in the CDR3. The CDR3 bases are TGTGCCAGCTCCTTGGGGGGTGCAGATACGCAGTATTTT. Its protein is CASSLGGADTQYF.

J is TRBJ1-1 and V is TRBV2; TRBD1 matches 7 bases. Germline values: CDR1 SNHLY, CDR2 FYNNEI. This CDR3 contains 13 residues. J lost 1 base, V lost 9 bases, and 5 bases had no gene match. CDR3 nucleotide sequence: TGTGCCAGTAGATGGACAGGGAACACTGAAGCTTTCTTT. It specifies CASRWTGNTEAFF. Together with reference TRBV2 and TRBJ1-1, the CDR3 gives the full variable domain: EPEVTQTPSHQVTQMGQEVILRCVPISNHLYFYWYRQILGQKVEFLVSFYNNEISEKSEIFDDQFSVERPDGSNFTLKIRSTKLEDSAMYFCASRWTGNTEAFFGQGTRLTVV.

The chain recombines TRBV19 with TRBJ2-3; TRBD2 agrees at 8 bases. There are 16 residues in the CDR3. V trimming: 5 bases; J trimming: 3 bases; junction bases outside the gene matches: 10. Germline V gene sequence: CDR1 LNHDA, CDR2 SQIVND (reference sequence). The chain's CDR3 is CASSFSGTSRTDTQYF. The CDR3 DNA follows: TGTGCCAGTAGTTTTTCCGGGACTAGTCGTACAGATACGCAGTATTTT.

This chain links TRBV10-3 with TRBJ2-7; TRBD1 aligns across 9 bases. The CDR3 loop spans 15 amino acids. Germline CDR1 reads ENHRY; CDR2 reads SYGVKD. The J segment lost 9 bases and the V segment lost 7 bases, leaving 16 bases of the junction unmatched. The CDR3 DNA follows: TGTGCCATCACCACCCTTAGACAGGGGGAAGTTCGGCAGTACTTC. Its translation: CAITTLRQGEVRQYF.

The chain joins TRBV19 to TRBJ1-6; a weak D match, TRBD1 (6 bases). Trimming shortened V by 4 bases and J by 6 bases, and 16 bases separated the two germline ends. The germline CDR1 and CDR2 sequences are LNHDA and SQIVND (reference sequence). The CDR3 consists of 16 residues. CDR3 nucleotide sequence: TGTGCCAGTAGTAAGTACTCGGACAGTTTTAATTCACCCCTCCACTTT. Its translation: CASSKYSDSFNSPLHF.

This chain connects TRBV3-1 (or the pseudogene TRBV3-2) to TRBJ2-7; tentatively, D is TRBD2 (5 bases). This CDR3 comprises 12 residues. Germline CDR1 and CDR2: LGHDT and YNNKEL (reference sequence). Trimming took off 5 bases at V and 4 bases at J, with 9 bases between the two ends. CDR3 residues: CASSDGVYEQYF. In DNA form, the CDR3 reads TGTGCCAGCAGCGACGGGGTTTACGAGCAGTACTTC.

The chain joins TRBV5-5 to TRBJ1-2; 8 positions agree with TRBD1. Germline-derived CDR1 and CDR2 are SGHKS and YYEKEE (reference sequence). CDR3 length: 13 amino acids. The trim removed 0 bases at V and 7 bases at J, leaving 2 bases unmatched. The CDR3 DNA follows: TGTGCCAGCAGCTTGGGACAGGGGAGTGGCTACACCTTC. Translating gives CASSLGQGSGYTF.

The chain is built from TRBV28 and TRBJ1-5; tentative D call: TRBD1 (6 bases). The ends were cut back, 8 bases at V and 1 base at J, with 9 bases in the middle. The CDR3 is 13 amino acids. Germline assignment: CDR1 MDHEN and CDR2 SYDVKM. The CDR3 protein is CASWTVSNQPQHF. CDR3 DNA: TGTGCCAGCTGGACAGTCAGCAATCAGCCCCAGCATTTT.

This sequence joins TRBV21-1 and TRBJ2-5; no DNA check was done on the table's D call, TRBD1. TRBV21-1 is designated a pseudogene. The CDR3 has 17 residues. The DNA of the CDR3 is TGTGCCAGCAGCAAAAGGGATCAGGGGGGTGAGGTAAAGACCCAGTACTTC. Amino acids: CASSKRDQGGEVKTQYF.

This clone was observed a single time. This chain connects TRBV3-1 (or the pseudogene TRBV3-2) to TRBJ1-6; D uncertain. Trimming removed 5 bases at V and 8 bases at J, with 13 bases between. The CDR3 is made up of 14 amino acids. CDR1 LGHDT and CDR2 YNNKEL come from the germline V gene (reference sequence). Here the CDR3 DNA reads TGTGCCAGCAGCTACCTCACGGAGGATTCACCCCTCCACTTT. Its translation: CASSYLTEDSPLHF.

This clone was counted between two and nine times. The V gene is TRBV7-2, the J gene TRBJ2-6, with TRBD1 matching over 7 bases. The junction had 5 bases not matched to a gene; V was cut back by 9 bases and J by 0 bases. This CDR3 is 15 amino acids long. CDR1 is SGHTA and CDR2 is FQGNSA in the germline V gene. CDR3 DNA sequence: TGTGCCAGTAGGACAGGAAGCTCTGGGGCCAACGTCCTGACTTTC. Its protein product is CASRTGSSGANVLTF.

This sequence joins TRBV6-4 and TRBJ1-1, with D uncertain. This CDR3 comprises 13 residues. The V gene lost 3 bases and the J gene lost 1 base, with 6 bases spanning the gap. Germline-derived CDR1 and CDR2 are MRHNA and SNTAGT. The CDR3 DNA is TGTGCCAGCAGTGAACAGCAGAACACTGAAGCTTTCTTT. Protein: CASSEQQNTEAFF.